The 28 T cell receptor beta chains in this list originate from one sample, sequenced in a study of shared clonotypes between healthy human individuals. Using immunoSEQ multiplex PCR, the repertoire was profiled, and TCRdb retains in-frame clones only, with some absent. The data hold about 2 million clones, with roughly 94% observed a single time. What was sequenced was naive CD4+ T cells sorted from blood. Subset given: CD45RA+ positively selected. The receptors shown here come from a man aged 18 to 30 in good health.

Comments on this clone: Other DNA sequences from this sample encode an identical CDR3 as well. This rearrangement joins TRBV5-6 to TRBJ1-6, with 9 positions matching TRBD1. The CDR3 runs to 15 residues. Germline V lookup: CDR1 SGHDT, CDR2 YYEEEE. J lost 7 bases, V lost 0 bases, and 2 bases had no gene match. The CDR3 is CASSLEDRGNSPLHF. CDR3 nucleotides: TGTGCCAGCAGCTTGGAGGACAGGGGCAATTCACCCCTCCACTTT.

This chain links TRBV5-4 with TRBJ1-2, with 9 bases fitting TRBD1. Germline CDR1 is SGHNT and CDR2 is YYREEE (reference sequence). Trimming took 5 bases from V and 4 from J; bases not matched to a gene: 6. The CDR3 loop spans 14 amino acids. In DNA form, the CDR3 reads TGTGCCAGCAGACTTGGACAGGGGTCCTATGGCTACACCTTC. Translation: CASRLGQGSYGYTF.

Points on this clone: The sample has other DNA sequences that encode this CDR3 too. The V call is TRBV2, the J call TRBJ2-7; D possibly corresponds to TRBD1 (5 bases). V was shortened by 4 bases and J by 0 bases, with 10 bases between the two germline ends. The CDR3 runs to 14 residues. Germline values: CDR1 SNHLY, CDR2 FYNNEI. The CDR3 DNA reads TGTGCCAGCAGTGCTAGGGGCCACTCCTACGAGCAGTACTTC. It translates to CASSARGHSYEQYF.

The CDR3 spells CAWSGWDEQFF. CDR3 nucleotides: TGTGCCTGGTCCGGGTGGGATGAGCAGTTCTTC. V is TRBV30 and J is TRBJ2-1; D remains unclear. The CDR3 extends over 11 amino acids. V lost 5 bases, J lost 8 bases, and 10 bases lay in between. Per germline, CDR1 GTSNPN and CDR2 SVGIG (reference sequence).

V gene TRBV30 combines with J gene TRBJ1-2; 10 positions match TRBD1. The length of the CDR3 is 15 residues. V lost 4 bases, J lost 2 bases, and 7 bases stayed unmatched. Germline CDR1 is GTSNPN and CDR2 is SVGIG (reference sequence). CDR3 sequence: CAWTRQGATNYGYTF. The CDR3 nucleotides are TGTGCCTGGACCCGACAGGGGGCGACCAACTATGGCTACACCTTC.

With respect to this clone: The sample carries other DNA sequences with the same CDR3. The V call is TRBV18, the J call TRBJ2-7; 9 bases match TRBD1. V gave up 3 bases and J gave up 1 base; unmatched junction bases: 1. In germline, CDR1 is KGHSH, CDR2 LQKENI. This CDR3 is 14 amino acids long. This CDR3 is CASSPGQGSYEQYF. The CDR3 nucleotides read TGTGCCAGCTCACCGGGACAGGGATCCTACGAGCAGTACTTC.

The chain employs TRBV5-1 and TRBJ2-7; D is perhaps TRBD2 (5 bases). Trimming shortened V by 2 bases and J by 6 bases, and 9 bases separated the two germline ends. This CDR3 comprises 12 residues. Germline V CDR1 and CDR2: SGHRS, YFSETQ. The CDR3 coding sequence is TGCGCCAGCAGCTTCGACGGACTCGAGCAGTACTTC. Protein product: CASSFDGLEQYF.

The chain combines TRBV28 with TRBJ2-7; 7 positions match TRBD1. The J segment lost 2 bases and the V segment lost 5 bases, leaving 6 bases of the junction unmatched. Germline V gene data show CDR1 as MDHEN and CDR2 as SYDVKM. The CDR3 runs to 14 residues. CDR3: CASSVQGQTYEQYF. The CDR3 DNA reads TGTGCCAGCAGTGTACAGGGGCAAACCTACGAGCAGTACTTC.

The chain combines TRBV7-8 with TRBJ1-3; D possibly corresponds to TRBD1 (5 bases). Germline assignment: CDR1 SGHVS and CDR2 FQNEAQ. The CDR3 loop spans 15 amino acids. Trimming stripped 5 bases from V and 3 bases from J, with 14 bases between. The CDR3 bases are TGTGCCAGCAGCGTAGGGACGGAGGTTGGAAACACCATATATTTT. Amino acids: CASSVGTEVGNTIYF.

The V gene is TRBV10-1, the J gene TRBJ2-1; D call uncertain. The CDR3 consists of 13 residues. Germline lookup yields CDR1 WNHNN and CDR2 SYGVQD (reference sequence). V gave up 4 bases and J gave up 6 bases, with 10 bases separating them. The CDR3 bases are TGCGCCAGCAGTGCTCAGCAGGTCAATGAGCAGTTCTTC. It encodes CASSAQQVNEQFF.

V gene TRBV4-1 combines with J gene TRBJ2-3; tentatively, D is TRBD1 (5 bases). The CDR3 sequence is 14 residues long. Germline CDR1 and CDR2: MGHRA and YSYEKL. Deletions cut 6 bases from V and 6 bases from J, with 16 bases between. The CDR3 reads CASRATVFSDTQYF. The CDR3 DNA is TGCGCCAGCAGAGCGACAGTCTTTTCGGATACGCAGTATTTT.

For this clone: This sample also contains other DNA sequences that code for the same CDR3. This chain uses TRBV20-1 with TRBJ2-5, with D unclear. This CDR3 contains 10 residues. V was clipped by 6 bases and J by 5 bases, with 7 bases between them. Germline CDR1 and CDR2: DFQATT and SNEGSKA (reference sequence). DNA of the CDR3: TGCAGTGCGGTCCAGGAGACCCAGTACTTC. Translation: CSAVQETQYF.

The chain couples TRBV4-1 to TRBJ1-5; D might be TRBD1 (5 bases). There are 14 residues in the CDR3. Germline V gives CDR1 MGHRA, CDR2 YSYEKL. The V gene lost 6 bases and the J gene lost 6 bases, with 15 bases spanning the gap. As DNA, the CDR3 is TGCGCCAGCAGGCGGACCCAGGGTTTTCAGCCCCAGCATTTT. Translating it yields CASRRTQGFQPQHF.

The chain couples TRBV30 to TRBJ2-2; no definite D call. Germline-derived CDR1 and CDR2 are GTSNPN and SVGIG (reference sequence). CDR3 length equals 14 residues. V lost 3 bases to trimming and J lost 1 base, with 9 bases between them. CDR3 sequence: CAWRSGKNTGELFF. CDR3 DNA sequence: TGTGCCTGGAGATCAGGAAAGAACACCGGGGAGCTGTTTTTT.

The chain joins TRBV7-9 to TRBJ2-5; TRBD1 matches 8 bases. In germline, CDR1 is SEHNR, CDR2 FQNEAQ (reference sequence). Trimming took 1 base from V and 5 from J; bases not matched to a gene: 9. This CDR3 has 16 amino acids. The CDR3 coding sequence is TGTGCCAGCAGCTTAGTAATCTTACAGGGGGGCGAGACCCAGTACTTC. This encodes CASSLVILQGGETQYF. Based on the CDR3 plus reference TRBV7-9 and TRBJ2-5, the full variable domain is DTGVSQNPRHKITKRGQNVTFRCDPISEHNRLYWYRQTLGQGPEFLTYFQNEAQLEKSRLLSDRFSAERPKGSFSTLEIQRTEQGDSAMYLCASSLVILQGGETQYFGPGTRLLVL.

This clone was observed a few times. The chain carries TRBV5-1 and TRBJ1-6, with TRBD1 identical over 7 bases. V dropped 0 bases and J dropped 5; count of bases not matched to a gene: 5. Germline V gives CDR1 SGHRS, CDR2 YFSETQ. The CDR3 contains 16 residues. In DNA form, the CDR3 reads TGCGCCAGCAGCTTGGAAGCAGGGGGAAATAATTCACCCCTCCACTTT. Its protein is CASSLEAGGNNSPLHF.

The genes are TRBV19 and TRBJ1-2; TRBD1 matches at 9 bases. The germline V gene has CDR1 LNHDA and CDR2 SQIVND (reference sequence). The CDR3 has 16 residues. The V segment lost 9 bases and the J segment 1 base; nucleotides outside the gene matches: 12. CDR3 nucleotides: TGTGCCAGCATGAGAGCCGGGACAGGGTATAACTATGGCTACACCTTC. Residues: CASMRAGTGYNYGYTF.

This clone was picked up a small number of times. The genes are TRBV2 and TRBJ2-5; 7 positions agree with TRBD1. The end of the DNA aligns better with TRBJ2-7, so the J call may be wrong. This CDR3 region has 15 residues. Germline V CDR1 and CDR2: SNHLY, FYNNEI. The CDR3 loop reads CASSEPQRGPYEQYF. DNA for the CDR3: TGTGCCAGCAGTGAACCTCAGAGGGGGCCCTACGAGCAGTACTTC.

Worth noting for this clone: Other nucleotide sequences from this sample produce the same CDR3. The V and J genes are TRBV30 and TRBJ2-5; D ambiguous. The CDR3 is made up of 14 amino acids. Germline CDR1 and CDR2: GTSNPN and SVGIG (reference sequence). The V gene lost 0 bases and the J gene lost 2 bases, with 10 bases spanning the gap. The CDR3, as DNA: TGTGCCTGGAGTGTACGCAGAGGACAAGAGACCCAGTACTTC. It specifies CAWSVRRGQETQYF.

The chain is built from TRBV6-6 and TRBJ1-5; D is unresolved. This CDR3 has 13 residues. The V end was cut by 6 bases, the J end by 0 bases, with 6 bases between. The germline V gene encodes CDR1 MNHNY and CDR2 SVGAGI (reference sequence). CDR3 region: CASSAYSNQPQHF. CDR3 coding DNA: TGTGCCAGCAGCGCATATAGCAATCAGCCCCAGCATTTT.

The chain has TRBV7-8 and TRBJ2-5; the match to TRBD1 covers 7 bases. The CDR3 is 13 residues long. In germline, CDR1 is SGHVS, CDR2 FQNEAQ. V gave up 6 bases and J gave up 4 bases; unmatched junction bases: 5. CDR3 region: CASSRGQLETQYF. In DNA, the CDR3 is TGTGCCAGCAGTCGGGGACAGCTAGAGACCCAGTACTTC.

The rearrangement links TRBV9 to TRBJ1-3, with TRBD1 identical over 7 bases. The CDR3 spans 15 residues. Trimming took 3 bases from V and 0 from J; bases not matched to a gene: 3. Germline V CDR1 and CDR2: SGDLS, YYNGEE. As DNA, the CDR3 is TGTGCCAGCAGCGAGGACAGGAGCTCTGGAAACACCATATATTTT. Its protein product is CASSEDRSSGNTIYF.

This chain uses TRBV13 with TRBJ1-1, with 8 bases lining up with TRBD1. Germline V gives CDR1 PRHDT, CDR2 FYEKMQ (reference sequence). With V trimmed by 8 bases and J by 5 bases, 13 bases remained unmatched. This CDR3 contains 15 residues. The CDR3 nucleotides read TGTGCCAGCGGCGGCAGGGGGCGTGTAGGGACTGAAGCTTTCTTT. Translation: CASGGRGRVGTEAFF.

The gene calls are TRBV11-2 and TRBJ2-7; D ambiguous. Trimming cost V 1 base and J 2 bases, with 9 bases left between them. The germline V gene encodes CDR1 SGHAT and CDR2 FQNNGV. This CDR3 region has 14 residues. CDR3 protein: CASSLAIPPYEQYF. CDR3 nucleotide sequence: TGTGCCAGCAGCTTAGCCATTCCACCCTACGAGCAGTACTTC.

This rearrangement joins TRBV2 to TRBJ1-6; the match to TRBD1 covers 7 bases. There are 13 residues in the CDR3. Germline V gene sequence: CDR1 SNHLY, CDR2 FYNNEI. Trimming cost V 6 bases and J 8 bases; bases outside gene matches: 4. DNA of the CDR3: TGTGCCAGCAGAGACAGGGAGGATTCACCCCTCCACTTT. Protein sequence: CASRDREDSPLHF.

The chain is built from TRBV2 and TRBJ2-3; TRBD1 agrees at 7 bases. The CDR3 is 15 amino acids. The germline V gene has CDR1 SNHLY and CDR2 FYNNEI. Trimming removed 6 bases from V and 1 base from J; junction bases left unmatched: 7. CDR3 in DNA: TGTGCCAGCAGAGACAGGGAAGGGGGCACAGATACGCAGTATTTT. Translating gives CASRDREGGTDTQYF.

The V gene is TRBV4-1, the J gene TRBJ1-5; 9 positions match TRBD1. The CDR3 loop spans 16 amino acids. V lost 3 bases, J lost 3 bases, and 6 bases stayed unmatched. Germline CDR1 and CDR2: MGHRA and YSYEKL. CDR3 sequence reads: CASSHGDRDNNQPQHF. The DNA of the CDR3 is TGCGCCAGCAGCCATGGGGACAGGGACAACAATCAGCCCCAGCATTTT.

The chain joins TRBV18 to TRBJ1-2; D gene uncertain. V lost 2 bases, J lost 0 bases, and 13 bases lay in between. Germline CDR1 and CDR2: KGHSH and LQKENI. The length of the CDR3 is 16 residues. For the CDR3, the DNA is TGTGCCAGCTCACCATCCCAGACCGCAGCTAACTATGGCTACACCTTC. It yields the protein CASSPSQTAANYGYTF.